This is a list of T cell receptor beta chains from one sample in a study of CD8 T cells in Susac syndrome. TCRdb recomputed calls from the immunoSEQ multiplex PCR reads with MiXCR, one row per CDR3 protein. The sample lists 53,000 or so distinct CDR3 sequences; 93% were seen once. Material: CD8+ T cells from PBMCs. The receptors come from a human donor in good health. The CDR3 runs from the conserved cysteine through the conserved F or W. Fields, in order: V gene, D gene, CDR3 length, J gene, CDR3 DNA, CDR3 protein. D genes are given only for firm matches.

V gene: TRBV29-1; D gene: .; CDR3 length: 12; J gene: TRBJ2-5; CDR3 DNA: TGCAGCGCATGGGGGACACAAGAGACCCAGTACTTC; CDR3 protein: CSAWGTQETQYF
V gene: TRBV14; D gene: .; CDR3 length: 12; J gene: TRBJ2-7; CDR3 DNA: TGTGCCAGCAGCCAAATCCACTACGAGCAGTACTTC; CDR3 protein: CASSQIHYEQYF
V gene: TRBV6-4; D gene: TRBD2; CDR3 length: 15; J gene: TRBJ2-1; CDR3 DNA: TGTGCCAGCAGTCGACTAGCGGGAGGGCCGGATGAGCAGTTCTTC; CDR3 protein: CASSRLAGGPDEQFF
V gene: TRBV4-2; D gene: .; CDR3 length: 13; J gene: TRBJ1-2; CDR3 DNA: TGTGCCAGCAGCCAAGAGAATCTCTCCGGCTACACCTTC; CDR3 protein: CASSQENLSGYTF
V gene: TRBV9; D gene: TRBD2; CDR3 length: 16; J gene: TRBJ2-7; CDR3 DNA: TGTGCCAGCAGCGTAGGTGATAGCGGGAGCTCGTACGAGCAGTACTTC; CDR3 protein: CASSVGDSGSSYEQYF
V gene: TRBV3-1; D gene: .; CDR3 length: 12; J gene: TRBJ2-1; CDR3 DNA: TGTGCCAGCAGCCAAGGGGTCGCGGAGCAGTTCTTC; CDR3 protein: CASSQGVAEQFF
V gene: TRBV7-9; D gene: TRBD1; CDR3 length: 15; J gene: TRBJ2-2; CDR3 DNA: TGTGCCAGCAGCTTAACAGGGGTGAACACCGGGGAGCTGTTTTTT; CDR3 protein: CASSLTGVNTGELFF
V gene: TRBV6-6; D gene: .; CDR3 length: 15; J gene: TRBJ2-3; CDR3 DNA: TGTGCCAGCAGTTTCTCCGGGGGTTGGGCAGATACGCAGTATTTT; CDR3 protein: CASSFSGGWADTQYF
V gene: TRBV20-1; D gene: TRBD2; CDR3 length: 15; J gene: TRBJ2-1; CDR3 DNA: TGCAGTGCTAGTTGGCTAGCGGGGGTTTACAATGAGCAGTTCTTC; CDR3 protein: CSASWLAGVYNEQFF
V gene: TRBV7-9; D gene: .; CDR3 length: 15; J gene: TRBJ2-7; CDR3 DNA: TGTGCCAGCAGCCCTGACGCCCCATCCTCCTACGAGCAGTACTTC; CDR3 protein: CASSPDAPSSYEQYF
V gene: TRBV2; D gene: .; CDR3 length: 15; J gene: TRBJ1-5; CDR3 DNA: TGTGCCAGCAGTGAATATGTGGGGAGCAATCAGCCCCAGCATTTT; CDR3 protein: CASSEYVGSNQPQHF
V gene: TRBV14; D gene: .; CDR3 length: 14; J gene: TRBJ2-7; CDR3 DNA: TGTGCCAGCAGCCTGGTTGGTTGGGGCCACGAGCAGTACTTC; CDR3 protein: CASSLVGWGHEQYF
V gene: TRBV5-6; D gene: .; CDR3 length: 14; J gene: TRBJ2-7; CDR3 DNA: TGTGCCACCTCCTTGGGTAGCTCCCCTTACGAGCAGTACTTC; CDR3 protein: CATSLGSSPYEQYF
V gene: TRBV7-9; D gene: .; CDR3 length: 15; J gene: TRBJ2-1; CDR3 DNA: TGTGCCAGCAGTTTCCCGGGAGCCCTTTACAATGAGCAGTTCTTC; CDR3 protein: CASSFPGALYNEQFF
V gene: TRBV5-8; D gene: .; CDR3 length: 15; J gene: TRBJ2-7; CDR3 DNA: TGTGCCAGCAGCTTGGTCCGACAACGAGGGTACGAGCAGTACTTC; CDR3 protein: CASSLVRQRGYEQYF
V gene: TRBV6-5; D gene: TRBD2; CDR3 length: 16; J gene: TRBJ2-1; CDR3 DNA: TGTGCCAGCAGTTACTCTGGGACTAGCAGCGACAATGAGCAGTTCTTC; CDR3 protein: CASSYSGTSSDNEQFF
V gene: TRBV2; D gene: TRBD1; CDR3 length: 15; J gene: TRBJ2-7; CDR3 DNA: TGTGCCAGCATCGCCACCGGGGACAGGTTCTACGAGCAGTACTTC; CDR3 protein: CASIATGDRFYEQYF
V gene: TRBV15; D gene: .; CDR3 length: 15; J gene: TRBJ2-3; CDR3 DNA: TGTGCCACCAGCAGAGTTAGGGGGGCATCAGATACGCAGTATTTT; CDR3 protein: CATSRVRGASDTQYF
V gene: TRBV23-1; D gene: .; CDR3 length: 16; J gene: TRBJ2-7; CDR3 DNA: TGCGCCAGCAGTCAAACGAGACGAGGGACTTACTACGAGCAGTACTTC; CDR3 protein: CASSQTRRGTYYEQYF
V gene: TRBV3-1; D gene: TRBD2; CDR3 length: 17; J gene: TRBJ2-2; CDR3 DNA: TGTGCCAGCAATGGACTAGCGGGAGGCTTGAGCACCGGGGAGCTGTTTTTT; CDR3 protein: CASNGLAGGLSTGELFF
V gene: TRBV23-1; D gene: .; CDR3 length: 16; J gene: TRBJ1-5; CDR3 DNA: TGCGCCAGCAGTGCAGGCTACTATCATAGCAATCAGCCCCAGCATTTT; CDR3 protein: CASSAGYYHSNQPQHF
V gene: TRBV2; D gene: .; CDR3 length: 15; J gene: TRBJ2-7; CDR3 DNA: TGTGCCAGCAGTGACCCGGGACACATAATTGGGGAGCAGTACTTC; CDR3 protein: CASSDPGHIIGEQYF
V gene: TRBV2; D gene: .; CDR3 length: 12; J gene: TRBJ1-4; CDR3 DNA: TGTGCCAGCGGGGATCCTCGTGGAAAACTGTTTTTT; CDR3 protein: CASGDPRGKLFF
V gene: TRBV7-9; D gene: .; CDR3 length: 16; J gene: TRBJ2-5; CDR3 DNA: TGTGCCAGCAGCCAGACCGGGACTGCTCGCCAAGAGACCCAGTACTTC; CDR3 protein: CASSQTGTARQETQYF
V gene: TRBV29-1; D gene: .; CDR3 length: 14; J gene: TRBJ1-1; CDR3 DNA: TGCAGCGTTGAAAGGGGGATTAAGAACACTGAAGCTTTCTTT; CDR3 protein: CSVERGIKNTEAFF